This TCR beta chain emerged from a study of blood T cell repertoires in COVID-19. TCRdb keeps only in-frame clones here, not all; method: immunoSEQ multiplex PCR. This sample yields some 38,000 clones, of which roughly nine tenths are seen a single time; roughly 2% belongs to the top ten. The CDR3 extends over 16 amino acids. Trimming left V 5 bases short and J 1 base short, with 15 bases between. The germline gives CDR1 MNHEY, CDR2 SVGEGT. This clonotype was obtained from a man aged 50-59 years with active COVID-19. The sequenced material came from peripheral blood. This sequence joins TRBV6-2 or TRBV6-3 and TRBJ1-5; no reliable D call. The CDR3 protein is CASSPLIEASNQPQHF. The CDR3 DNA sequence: TGTGCCAGCAGTCCCCTCATTGAGGCCAGCAATCAGCCCCAGCATTTT.